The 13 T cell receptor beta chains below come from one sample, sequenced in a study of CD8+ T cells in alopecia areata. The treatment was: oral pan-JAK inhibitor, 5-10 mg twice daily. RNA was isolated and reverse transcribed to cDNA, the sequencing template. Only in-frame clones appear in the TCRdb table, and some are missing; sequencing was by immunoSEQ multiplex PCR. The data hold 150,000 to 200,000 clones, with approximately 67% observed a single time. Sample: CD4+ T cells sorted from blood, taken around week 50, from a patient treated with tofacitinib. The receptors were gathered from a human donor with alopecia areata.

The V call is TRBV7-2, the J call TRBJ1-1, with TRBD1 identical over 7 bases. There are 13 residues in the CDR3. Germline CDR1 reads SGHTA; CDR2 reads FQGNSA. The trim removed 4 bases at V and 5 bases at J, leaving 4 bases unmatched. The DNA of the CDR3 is TGTGCCAGCAGCTCTCAGACAGGGACTGAAGCTTTCTTT. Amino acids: CASSSQTGTEAFF.

The CDR3 region is CASSTVTGIRTGELFF. The CDR3 coding sequence is TGTGCCAGTAGTACGGTAACAGGGATCAGAACCGGGGAGCTGTTTTTT. The chain links TRBV19 to TRBJ2-2; weak D call: TRBD1 (6 bases). The V and J ends lost 4 bases and 5 bases respectively, with 17 bases between them. Germline V gives CDR1 LNHDA, CDR2 SQIVND (reference sequence). This CDR3 has 16 amino acids.

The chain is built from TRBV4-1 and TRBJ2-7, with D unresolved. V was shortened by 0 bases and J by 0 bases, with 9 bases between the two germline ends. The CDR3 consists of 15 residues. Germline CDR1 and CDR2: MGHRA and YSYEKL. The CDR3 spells CASSQDLGPSYEQYF. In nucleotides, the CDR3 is TGCGCCAGCAGCCAAGATTTGGGTCCCTCCTACGAGCAGTACTTC.

The chain's CDR3 is CASSLAGLSEAFF. The CDR3, as DNA: TGTGCCAGCAGCTTGGCCGGACTCTCTGAAGCTTTCTTT. This chain uses TRBV5-6 with TRBJ1-1; D ambiguous. The CDR3 is made up of 13 amino acids. Germline CDR1 and CDR2: SGHDT and YYEEEE. Trimming stripped 0 bases from V and 6 bases from J, with 9 bases between.

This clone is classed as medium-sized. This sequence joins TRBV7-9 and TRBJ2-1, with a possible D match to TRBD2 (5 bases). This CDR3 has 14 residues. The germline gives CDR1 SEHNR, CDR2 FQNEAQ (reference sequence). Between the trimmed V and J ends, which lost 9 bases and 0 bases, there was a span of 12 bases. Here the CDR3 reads CASGVAGSYNEQFF. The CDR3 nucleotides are TGTGCCAGTGGGGTTGCGGGCTCCTACAATGAGCAGTTCTTC.

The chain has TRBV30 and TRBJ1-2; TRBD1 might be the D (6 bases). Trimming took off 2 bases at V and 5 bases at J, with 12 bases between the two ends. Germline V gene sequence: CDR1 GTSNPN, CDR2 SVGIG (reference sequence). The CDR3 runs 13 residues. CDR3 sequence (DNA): TGTGCCTGGAGTCATGACAGGCGTTATGGCTACACCTTC. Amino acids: CAWSHDRRYGYTF.

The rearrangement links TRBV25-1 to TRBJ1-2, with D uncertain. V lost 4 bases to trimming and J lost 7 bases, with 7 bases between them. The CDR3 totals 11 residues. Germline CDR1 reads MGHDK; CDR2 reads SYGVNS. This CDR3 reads CASSGPAGYTF. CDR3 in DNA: TGTGCCAGCAGTGGGCCGGCTGGCTACACCTTC.

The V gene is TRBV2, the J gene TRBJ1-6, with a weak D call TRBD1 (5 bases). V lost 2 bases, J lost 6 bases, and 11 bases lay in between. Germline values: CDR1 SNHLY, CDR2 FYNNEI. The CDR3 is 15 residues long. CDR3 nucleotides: TGTGCCAGCAGTGAATCCCAGGGTTTTAATTCACCCCTCCACTTT. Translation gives CASSESQGFNSPLHF.

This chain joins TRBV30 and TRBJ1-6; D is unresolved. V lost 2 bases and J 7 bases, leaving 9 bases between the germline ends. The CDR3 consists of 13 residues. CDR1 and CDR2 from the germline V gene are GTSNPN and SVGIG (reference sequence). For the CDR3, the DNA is TGTGCCTGGAGTAAACGGACCAATTCACCCCTCCACTTT. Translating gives CAWSKRTNSPLHF. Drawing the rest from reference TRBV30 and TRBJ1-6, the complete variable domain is SQTIHQWPATLVQPVGSPLSLECTVEGTSNPNLYWYRQAAGRGLQLLFYSVGIGQISSEVPQNLSASRPQDRQFILSSKKLLLSDSGFYLCAWSKRTNSPLHFGNGTRLTVT.

Here the CDR3 reads CASSGTAYGYTF. The CDR3 DNA is TGTGCCAGCAGCGGGACCGCCTATGGCTACACCTTC. The chain employs TRBV5-6 and TRBJ1-2; perhaps TRBD1 as D (5 bases). The CDR3 totals 12 residues. CDR1 and CDR2 (germline): SGHDT, YYEEEE. V lost 4 bases to trimming and J lost 4 bases, with 8 bases between them.

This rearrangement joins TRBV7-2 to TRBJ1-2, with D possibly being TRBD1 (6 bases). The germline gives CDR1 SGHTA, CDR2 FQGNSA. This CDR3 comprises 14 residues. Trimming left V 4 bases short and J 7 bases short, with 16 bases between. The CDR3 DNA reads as TGTGCCAGCAGCTCCCCAGGGGCGCCGAGTGGCTACACCTTC. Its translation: CASSSPGAPSGYTF.

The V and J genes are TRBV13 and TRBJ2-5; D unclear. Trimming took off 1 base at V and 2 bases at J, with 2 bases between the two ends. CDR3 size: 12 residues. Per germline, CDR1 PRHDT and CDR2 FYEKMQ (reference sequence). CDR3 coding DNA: TGTGCCAGCAGCTTAGATCAAGAGACCCAGTACTTC. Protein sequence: CASSLDQETQYF.

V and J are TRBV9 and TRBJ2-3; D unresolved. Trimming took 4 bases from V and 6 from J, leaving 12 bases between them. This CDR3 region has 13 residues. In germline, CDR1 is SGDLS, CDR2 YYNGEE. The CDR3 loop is CASSQFSMDTQYF. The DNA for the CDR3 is TGTGCCAGCAGCCAATTCTCCATGGATACGCAGTATTTT.